Included here is one T cell receptor beta chain sequence, with context. Its antigen remains undetermined. No much larger clone is present one base from it, and per-base qualities are unavailable. The time point label for this specimen denotes: cells obtained before transplantation from donor or recipient. CD3+CD4+ and CD3+CD8+ populations were FACS-sorted from unstimulated pre-transplant donor and recipient cells taken from spleen or lymph nodes. This sample stems from a study of graft-versus-host responses after intestinal transplantation (dated by TCRdb to the early 2020s). Background on the whole study: Multivisceral, liver-intestinal, or isolated intestinal transplants were received by the recipients. Every recipient was given anti-thymocyte globulin induction, then maintenance tacrolimus and steroids for roughly 3 years. A peak of at least 4% donor T cells among recipient peripheral blood mononuclear cells was the definition used for donor T cell macrochimerism. Rather than going through the commercial service, samples from a few later patients were sequenced in-house on an Illumina MiSeq and processed with MiXCR. To identify alloreactive clones, pre-transplant mixed lymphocyte reaction products were sequenced and then compared with unstimulated pre-transplant donor and recipient T cells. After intestinal transplantation, graft-versus-host and host-versus-graft alloreactive T cell clones in the graft, circulation and bone marrow were tracked using bulk TCR-beta CDR3 sequencing. The cohort enrolled about two dozen intestinal transplant recipients, one of whom was a retransplant, and 3 patients without pretransplant specimens were excluded. What the study reported, not specific to this receptor: Early after transplant, peak levels of circulating GvH clones were found to be associated with declines in HvG clones. High GvH to HvG T cell clonal ratios were observed in the allografts of patients with donor T cell macrochimerism. GvH clones were found in recipient bone marrow, and some of the GvH clones appeared earlier in ileal mucosa or blood, which is consistent with an intestinal mucosal origin. The relatively low number and heterogeneity of intestinal transplant patients limited the conclusions.

V was cut back by 1 base and J by 8 bases, leaving a gap of 10 bases between them. Taken from the germline V gene, the CDR1 and CDR2 loops are SGDLS and YYNGEE. Inclusive of the bounding cysteine and phenylalanine, the CDR3 is 13 residues long. This entry keeps only the CDR3 DNA: 39 bases, framed from base 1. The library was produced with the immunoSEQ multiplex PCR assay. For most patients, genomic DNA was isolated with the Qiagen DNeasy Blood and Tissue Kit and sent frozen to Adaptive Biotechnologies for TCR sequencing. Adaptive Biotechnologies carried out high-throughput TCR-beta CDR3 sequencing of genomic DNA for most patients. Regarding the original processing steps: TCR sequencing data for over 15 patients were retrieved from Adaptive's ImmunoSEQ software; three other patients were processed with MiXCR and VDJtools. To correct CD4 versus CD8 sorting errors, sequences present in both subsets at a frequency ratio below 5:1 were removed. Because the origin of CDR3 nucleotide sequences shared between donor and recipient could not be assigned, those sequences were removed. Alloreactive clones required at least 2-fold expansion over unstimulated cells and minimum CFSE-low frequency of 0.002% (template counts) or 0.001% (read counts). A clone was considered mappable if detected in the sequenced pre-transplant spleen, lymph node, or MLR CFSE-low populations of the donor or recipient. Cumulative frequency of alloreactive clones was calculated as a percentage of all sequences weighted by copy number. The clones in this table, taken by TCRdb from immuneACCESS, are in-frame only. Not every clone is retained; where verified, under half of the shortfall comes from an unresolved V gene, and the cause of the rest is unknown. V and J calls and clone size are as listed in that table; D and trimming were resolved from the DNA. The sample records 70,000 to 80,000 clones, less than 95% of which are singletons. The top ten clones comprise about 1.3% of the sample.

This TCR was sampled from a human donor who received an intestinal transplant. The chain couples TRBV9 to TRBJ2-1; TRBD2 is possibly the D segment (5 matching bases). The sequenced sample was unstimulated CD8+ T cells sorted from spleen or lymph node cells, obtained before intestinal transplant. CDR3 reads: CASSVRGADEQFF. In nucleotide form, the sequence is TGTGCCAGCAGCGTACGGGGAGCCGATGAGCAGTTCTTC.